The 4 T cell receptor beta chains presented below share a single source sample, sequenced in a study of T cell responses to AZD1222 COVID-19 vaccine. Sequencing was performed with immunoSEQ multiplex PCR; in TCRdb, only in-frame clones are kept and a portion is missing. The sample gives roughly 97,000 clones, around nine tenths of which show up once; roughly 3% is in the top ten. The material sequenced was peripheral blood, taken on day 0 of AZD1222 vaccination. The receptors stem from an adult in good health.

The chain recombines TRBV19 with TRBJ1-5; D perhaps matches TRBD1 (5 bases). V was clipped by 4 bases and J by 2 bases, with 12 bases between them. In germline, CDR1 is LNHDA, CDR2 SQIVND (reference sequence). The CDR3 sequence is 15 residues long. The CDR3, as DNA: TGTGCCAGTAGTACGGGGGAATCGGGCAATCAGCCCCAGCATTTT. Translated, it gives CASSTGESGNQPQHF.

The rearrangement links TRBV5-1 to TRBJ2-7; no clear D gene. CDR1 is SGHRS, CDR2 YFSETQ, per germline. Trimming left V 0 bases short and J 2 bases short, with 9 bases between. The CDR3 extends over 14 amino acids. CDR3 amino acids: CASSLDGTTYEQYF. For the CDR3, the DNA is TGCGCCAGCAGCTTGGACGGCACTACCTACGAGCAGTACTTC.

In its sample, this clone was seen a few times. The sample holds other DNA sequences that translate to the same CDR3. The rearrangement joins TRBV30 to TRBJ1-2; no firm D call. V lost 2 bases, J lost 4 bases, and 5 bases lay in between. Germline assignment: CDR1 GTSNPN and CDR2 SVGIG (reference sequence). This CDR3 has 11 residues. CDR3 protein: CAWSRGYGYTF. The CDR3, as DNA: TGTGCCTGGAGTCGGGGCTATGGCTACACCTTC.

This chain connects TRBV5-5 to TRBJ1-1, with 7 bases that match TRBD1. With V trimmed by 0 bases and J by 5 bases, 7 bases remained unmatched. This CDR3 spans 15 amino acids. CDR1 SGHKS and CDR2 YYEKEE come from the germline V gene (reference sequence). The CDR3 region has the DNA TGTGCCAGCAGCTTGGAACCAGGGGGGTTAACTGAAGCTTTCTTT. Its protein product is CASSLEPGGLTEAFF.